This is a list of T cell receptor beta chains from one sample in a study of cytomegalovirus exposure and HLA in healthy donors. Profiled with immunoSEQ multiplex PCR; TCRdb holds only in-frame clones, not every one. The sample carries about 350,000 clones, roughly 87% recorded once. The specimen sequenced was PBMCs. These receptors all stem from a woman in her 30s in good health and CMV-seropositive. CDR3s include the opening cysteine and the closing phenylalanine or tryptophan.

TRBJ2-6	TRBV6-6	CASTGAGANVLTF
TRBJ1-5	TRBV2	CATRQGGNQPQHF
TRBJ1-5	TRBV2	CASEGQGKYQPQHF
TRBJ1-1	TRBV5-1	CASSLDRGTEAFF
TRBJ1-1	TRBV7-9	CASSLGGVYEAFF
TRBJ2-7	TRBV11-2	CASSLAGGSYEQYF
TRBJ1-5	TRBV6-1	CASSEGGRDQPQHF
TRBJ2-7	TRBV7-6	CASSLTLLGYEQYF
TRBJ2-7	TRBV7-3	CASSPDREPLRSYEQYF
TRBJ2-1	TRBV7-6	CASSQRGGAYNEQFF
TRBJ1-4	TRBV5-6	CASSSGQNEKLFF
TRBJ1-5	TRBV19	CASSSLGYNQPQHF
TRBJ1-5	TRBV7-2	CASSLQGGNQPQHF
TRBJ2-7	TRBV27	CARGGRSFDEQYF
TRBJ2-1	TRBV10-3	CAIKGERYNEQFF
TRBJ1-2	TRBV7-2	CASSLFSGALLNYGYTF
TRBJ1-2	TRBV29-1	CSVGTPRGGYTF
TRBJ2-7	TRBV13	CASSSSYEQYF
TRBJ2-1	TRBV7-3	CASSSGLDWDEQFF
TRBJ1-1	TRBV30	CAWSVSGRFVTEAFF
TRBJ1-5	TRBV11-2	CASSSGAAREAQHF
TRBJ2-1	TRBV27	CASSWASYNEQFF
TRBJ2-6	TRBV9	CASSLTGGDNVLTF
TRBJ1-2	TRBV2	CASSDTSGTVGRGYTF
TRBJ1-2	TRBV6-5	CASSYGQGGFGYTF
TRBJ1-2	TRBV4-2	CASSQGFRTGTPYGYTF
TRBJ1-4	TRBV5-8	CASSLGDSTNEKLFF
TRBJ1-5	TRBV4-2	CARSGIIHQPQHF
TRBJ2-7	TRBV15	CATSTQAPYEQYF
TRBJ1-4	TRBV27	CASSPGWDNEKLFF
TRBJ2-1	TRBV28	CASSSGALNEQFF
TRBJ1-5	TRBV7-8	CASSLKTLSQGPYSNQPQHF
TRBJ1-1	TRBV29-1	CSVDRPGVNTEAFF
TRBJ1-2	TRBV14	CASSLNIYGYTF
TRBJ2-7	TRBV7-2	CASSLASGTSALYEQYF
TRBJ1-1	TRBV6-6	CASSPPRMNTEAFF
TRBJ2-5	TRBV13	CASSGGTGNQETQYF
TRBJ2-3	TRBV30	CAWSVPGMGTDTQYF
TRBJ2-5	TRBV6-6	CASTQAETQYF
TRBJ2-1	TRBV28	CASSLGVIGFDTYNEQFF
TRBJ2-7	TRBV30	CAWSIPPEFYEQYF
TRBJ1-2	TRBV29-1	CSIGTSSYGYTF